The T cell receptor (beta chain) described here comes from a study of T cell responses to AZD1222 COVID-19 vaccine. Study-level findings and limits: Unmutated variant regions are reportedly the target of nearly half of TCRs that are spike-specific. Donors were largely white British and mainly female; clonal diversity was possibly underestimated. CD4 TCRs associated with vaccination spanned spike, dominating at 160-218 and 743-854.

Data came from immunoSEQ multiplex PCR; TCRdb stores just in-frame clones and leaves some out. The sample carries about 140,000 clones, just over 90% recorded once. Concerning this clone: The antigen is not known.

The CDR3 is 13 residues long. From germline, CDR1 is MNHEY and CDR2 SVGAGI. Trimming removed 6 bases at V and 3 bases at J, with 12 bases between. The specimen comprised peripheral blood, sampled on day 0 of MenACWY control vaccination. V usage is TRBV6-5 and J usage is TRBJ2-7; D may be TRBD2 (6 bases). The sequence was collected from an adult in good health. In nucleotides, the CDR3 is TGTGCCAGCAGATACGGGGGTAACTACGAGCAGTACTTC. Its protein is CASRYGGNYEQYF.